This TCR beta chain came from a study of cytomegalovirus exposure and HLA in healthy donors (dated by TCRdb to 2017 to 2019). For the wider study: In an earlier analysis of 550 to 750 of the donors, around 300 Gb of sequence data and 117 million unique TCR beta sequences from 150 million to 200 million T cells were reported. Typing coverage varied by locus: about 620-640 donors for A, B, C, DRB1 and DQB1; approximately 560 for DQA1; over 600 for DPA1; roughly 470 for DPB1. Rather than using new phenotypic data, the later analysis identified candidate immune exposures from TCR beta sequences and from how often those sequences occurred across donors. The study was designed to test whether signatures of past pathogen exposure could be identified by cataloging public T cell receptors. Class I and class II HLA loci were covered by the typing at four-digit resolution. A later analysis re-examined previously published TCR beta repertoires from about 670 donors and added high-resolution HLA genotyping to investigate patterns of TCR occurrence. A handful of DR-DQ haplotypes were handled as single units for association and clustering because linkage in the cohort was strong. Donor age, sex, ethnicity and CMV serostatus were compiled together with the repertoire data. On average, around 230,000 unique TCR beta nucleotide sequences were sequenced per donor among roughly 430 genotyped donors of the cohort, with about 19% of those sequences being non-productive. In addition to the first cohort of about 650 subjects, a separate validation cohort of 120 different subjects was used. Using immunosequencing, the study profiled T cell repertoires from some 670 subjects and related those repertoires to cytomegalovirus serostatus. A later genetic analysis took genome-wide SNP genotypes for about three fifths of the roughly 700 donors and used that subset as a discovery cohort. The genetic ancestry cluster associated with self-reported Caucasian donors included 81% of the roughly 360 genotyped donors. The study combined high-throughput TCR immunosequencing, statistical association of individual TCRs with disease status, and machine learning to predict cytomegalovirus infection status. An early release that covered some 640 HLA-typed donors contained about 300 gigabases of sequencing data and about 93 million unique TCR sequences. All discovery cohort repertoires had been generated using a single sequencing platform. In an earlier analysis of a few hundred of the donors, high-throughput TCR beta sequencing was used to judge whether each TCR beta V gene segment behaved as functional or pseudogenic. Paper-wide results and their limitations: Correlated functional status among segregating V segments might be attributable to linkage disequilibrium, but an unknown experimental factor could not be ruled out. A later analysis found that most CMV-associated TCR beta chains appeared HLA-restricted, with HLA associations seemingly driven largely by CMV exposure. In the study, around 150 TCR beta chains were listed as associated with cytomegalovirus. In vitro tests confirmed that three of the cytomegalovirus-associated TCR beta chains recognize cytomegalovirus antigens. Compared with equally common non-associated chains, HLA-associated TCR beta chains in a later analysis were more clonally expanded and had lower generation probabilities. Sequencing depth was assumed to be roughly uniform across donors in the presence/absence analyses, though that assumption may not hold. V-gene and J-gene trimming of TCR beta chains was associated with a missense DCLRE1C variant in a later genetic analysis, and the association was replicated in an independent cohort. In a later analysis, TCR association rates were found to vary across HLA loci, with the most associated TCRs seen for DRB1 alleles and the fewest for HLA-C alleles. The sequencing pipeline was judged likely to have produced a cluster of highly shared sequence variants as a technical artifact. Because counts were too low, around 17 rarely observed V segments, including chromosome 9 orphons, were left out of the earlier analysis of 587 of the donors. According to a later genetic analysis, donors in an Asian-associated ancestry cluster had fewer N-insertions in productive TCRs than the approximately 690-donor mean. Only TCR beta chains were sequenced in this cohort, and the absence of alpha or paired-chain data limited detectable features. When HLA alleles, especially DR and DQ, strongly co-occurred, attributing TCR associations to individual alleles was difficult. The authors suggested that the approach could potentially be extended to other disease states and immunological phenotypes. In an earlier analysis of around 500 of the donors, most TCR beta V segments appeared in productive rearrangements about 87% or about 30% of the time, broadly matching IMGT annotations. Across donors, most TCR sequences were observed very rarely, whereas some public TCRs were present in many individuals. Some IMGT-functional V segments, including TRBV6-2 and TRBV6-3, could not be told apart with the 87-base-pair reads, so those segments were excluded. In a later analysis, over 15,000 TCR beta sequences were associated with specific HLA alleles at a false discovery rate of 0.05. The only immune exposure information available for the cohort was CMV serostatus. A further reported finding was that TCR beta sequences accurately predicted the HLA-A and HLA-B alleles for most subjects in the first cohort. Because some donors lacked HLA typing at each locus, the association tests relied only on the typed subset. The classifier was reported to diagnose cytomegalovirus status with high specificity and sensitivity in both the original and validation cohorts. In a later analysis, several top co-occurrence clusters were reported to appear linked to parvovirus B19, influenza, CMV and Epstein-Barr virus.

The cohort comprised 666 healthy bone marrow donors. At the time of sampling, every cohort member was nominally healthy, though immune exposures that went unrecorded were likely present. The donor tested CMV seropositive and was one of the 289 seropositive cohort members. A peripheral blood sample was collected from each donor, and TCR beta sequencing was performed on peripheral blood mononuclear cells. The Qiagen DNeasy Blood Extraction Kit was used to extract genomic DNA from the blood cell samples. The sample holds a few counts of this clone. Its antigen is currently not known. No much larger clonotype is one base removed from it; base qualities were not supplied. The library was produced with the immunoSEQ multiplex PCR assay. For the multiplex PCR, a mixture combining 60 forward primers for TCR Vbeta segments and 13 reverse primers for TCR Jbeta segments was used. The CDR3 region of rearranged TCR beta genes was amplified from genomic DNA with a multiplex PCR assay. The Illumina HiSeq System was used to sequence the amplified TCR beta libraries as 87-base-pair reads. The study's processing was this. Across the 670 or so repertoires, a later analysis counted around 80 million unique TCR beta chains, roughly 11 million of which were shared by at least two donors. To remove PCR and sequencing errors, raw reads were error-corrected and collapsed into unique sequences using a nearest-neighbor algorithm that merged closely related sequences. Alignment of CDR3 sequences to IMGT reference sequences was used to assign V, D and J gene segments. For a sequence to be retained, a match of at least six nucleotides to both a V gene segment and a J gene segment was required. A rearrangement counted as productive if the CDR3 had no stop codons and remained in frame with V and J, and every other rearrangement counted as non-productive. CDR3 was defined according to IMGT convention as the region running from the second conserved V-encoded cysteine to the conserved J-encoded phenylalanine. Sequences without an unambiguous match to a single V gene segment were excluded from the earlier analysis of approximately 600 of the donors. An earlier analysis of approximately 590 of the donors called V segments functional above 56.7% productive rearrangements and segregating when the between-donor standard deviation exceeded 5%. A statistical classification framework was built for diagnosing cytomegalovirus status from the catalog of TCR beta chain sequences. In a later analysis, V and J genes were assigned by comparing TCR nucleotide sequences against IMGT/GENE-DB human TR gene sequences. A later analysis assigned CDR3 sequences and most-parsimonious VDJ recombination scenarios with the TCRdist pipeline. In a later analysis, every TCR beta chain was defined by the combination of its CDR3 amino acid sequence and its V-gene family, and reads without a unique V-gene family were dropped. In a later analysis, 450 to 600 highly shared, low-generation-probability nucleotide sequences were removed to address suspected cross-contamination and a sequencing artifact. A later analysis calculated a clonal expansion index for each public chain from normalized within-repertoire ranks of inferred template counts. Generation probabilities in a later analysis came from a VDJ recombination model fitted to out-of-frame rearrangements, and those results were checked against IGoR. In a later analysis, hypergeometric tests were used to score TCR-TCR, TCR-HLA and TCR-CMV co-occurrence, with a repertoire-size bias correction applied to TCR pairs. A later analysis estimated false discovery rates by permuting HLA or CMV assignments 20 times. In a later analysis, co-occurring TCRs were grouped using DBSCAN, with TCRdist sequence similarity added in when clustering inside HLA-allele-positive subsets. Repertoires with fewer than 30,000 or more than 120,000 public chains were left out of co-occurrence clustering, as were about five repertoires with anomalous nucleotide sharing. This is the immuneACCESS table as TCRdb keeps it, with only in-frame sequences that have V and J called. A part of the clones is gone; compared with another copy, unresolved V genes explain less than half, and the rest is unexplained. The D gene and trimming were derived from the DNA, and the V and J assignments and clone size from that table. This sample has 99,000 or so clones in its table, and roughly 13% of those were observed once. The top ten clonotypes cover roughly 15% of the sample.

After removal of 2 bases from V and 9 bases from J, the junction retains 12 bases not matched to a gene. Taken from cysteine to phenylalanine, the CDR3 has 16 residues. Just CDR3 DNA is preserved here, 48 bases in frame from base 1. As encoded in the germline V gene, CDR1 is MNHEY while CDR2 is SVGAGI. The sequence was collected from a man aged 35 to 55 in good health and CMV-seropositive. The chain couples TRBV6-5 to TRBJ2-2; 7 bases in the middle match TRBD2. What was sequenced was PBMCs. The CDR3 region reads CASSYKNVGGPWELFF. The sequenced DNA is TGTGCCAGCAGTTACAAGAACGTGGGAGGGCCGTGGGAGCTGTTTTTT.